This entry concerns a single TCR beta chain. Its antigen is not identified. Here immunoSEQ multiplex PCR was the method, and the copy in TCRdb shows in-frame clones only, minus some. The data show some 680,000 clones, about 80% seen once. The data stem from a study of shared clonotypes between healthy human individuals. Germline assignment: CDR1 MNHNS and CDR2 SASEGT. Trimming cost V 5 bases and J 5 bases, with 12 bases left between them. The CDR3 is 13 amino acids. Each sample came from a Caucasian adult donor living in Nashville, Tennessee. Naive CD45RA+ and memory CD45RA-negative subsets were split from CD4+ cells. Regarding the study as a whole: The expectation was that sequencing depth would affect clonotype sharing among donors.

Sequenced material: memory CD4+ T cells sorted from blood. Subset denoted: CD45RA-negative fraction. The gene calls are TRBV6-1 and TRBJ1-1; D may be TRBD1 (5 bases). The TCR was taken from a woman in her thirties in good health. Here the CDR3 DNA reads TGTGCCAGCAGTTCCTACCCAGGGACTGAAGCTTTCTTT. Its protein is CASSSYPGTEAFF.